A single sample is the source of the 27 T cell receptor beta chains below, sequenced in a study of blood T cell repertoires in COVID-19. The repertoire was sequenced with immunoSEQ multiplex PCR; TCRdb's copy has only in-frame clones and lacks some. Counted here are 95,000 to 120,000 clones, approximately 90% occurring once; the ten biggest clones make up over 4%. The sequenced sample consisted of peripheral blood. Every receptor here comes from a woman aged 50 to 65 with acute or convalescent COVID-19.

This chain joins TRBV14 and TRBJ1-1, with D hard to call. This CDR3 region has 16 residues. Trimming shortened V by 0 bases and J by 2 bases, and 13 bases separated the two germline ends. In germline, CDR1 is SGHDN, CDR2 FVKESK. The CDR3 reads CASSQDTRAGNTEAFF. As DNA, the CDR3 is TGTGCCAGCAGCCAAGATACCCGGGCGGGTAACACTGAAGCTTTCTTT.

The chain employs TRBV6-1 and TRBJ1-2; 7 bases are shared with TRBD1. CDR3 length: 15 residues. The germline V gene has CDR1 MNHNS and CDR2 SASEGT. The trim removed 1 base at V and 4 bases at J, leaving 6 bases unmatched. For the CDR3, the DNA is TGTGCCAGCAGTGAAGTCGGGACAGTTGGCTATGGCTACACCTTC. This codes for CASSEVGTVGYGYTF.

The chain joins TRBV6-1 to TRBJ2-7; TRBD2 aligns across 10 bases. The junction had 2 bases not matched to a gene; V was cut back by 3 bases and J by 0 bases. Germline CDR1 MNHNS, CDR2 SASEGT. This CDR3 contains 15 residues. CDR3 DNA: TGTGCCAGCAGTGAGGGACTAGCGAGCTCCTACGAGCAGTACTTC. The encoded protein is CASSEGLASSYEQYF.

The chain combines TRBV21-1 with TRBJ1-5; the table's D call, TRBD1, has no DNA check behind it. TRBV21-1 is recorded as a pseudogene. The CDR3 is 18 residues long. CDR3 amino acids: CASSKCRTQGVCNQPQHF. CDR3 nucleotides: TGTGCCAGCAGCAAATGTAGGACCCAGGGTGTTTGCAATCAGCCCCAGCATTTT.

CDR3 region: CASSYGPGGGYTF. The DNA for the CDR3 is TGTGCCAGCAGCTACGGACCAGGGGGTGGCTACACCTTC. V gene TRBV11-2 combines with J gene TRBJ1-2, with 7 bases matching TRBD1. The trim removed 4 bases at V and 7 bases at J, leaving 6 bases unmatched. The CDR3 sequence is 13 residues long. The germline V gene has CDR1 SGHAT and CDR2 FQNNGV.

The chain employs TRBV7-9 and TRBJ1-1; D is unclear. CDR1 SEHNR and CDR2 FQNEAQ come from the germline V gene (reference sequence). The CDR3 has 12 residues. The V gene lost 6 bases and the J gene lost 0 bases, with 5 bases spanning the gap. CDR3 amino acids: CASRQVNTEAFF. The CDR3 nucleotides read TGTGCCAGCAGACAAGTGAACACTGAAGCTTTCTTT. Full variable domain (rest looked up from reference TRBV7-9 and TRBJ1-1): DTGVSQNPRHKITKRGQNVTFRCDPISEHNRLYWYRQTLGQGPEFLTYFQNEAQLEKSRLLSDRFSAERPKGSFSTLEIQRTEQGDSAMYLCASRQVNTEAFFGQGTRLTVV.

This chain joins TRBV15 and TRBJ1-2; D uncertain. Trimming cost V 8 bases and J 6 bases, with 16 bases left between them. The CDR3 is 13 amino acids. The V gene's germline CDR1 is LNHNV and CDR2 YYDKDF (reference sequence). Here the CDR3 DNA reads TGTGCCACCTCCTCAGGTTACAACGATGGCTACACCTTC. Its translation is CATSSGYNDGYTF.

This chain connects TRBV2 to TRBJ1-1; D is unresolved. Trimming removed 3 bases at V and 4 bases at J, with 12 bases between. The CDR3 totals 14 residues. Germline V gene sequence: CDR1 SNHLY, CDR2 FYNNEI. The CDR3 nucleotides are TGTGCCAGCAGTGAGTTTCCGGAGGTCACTGAAGCTTTCTTT. The encoded protein is CASSEFPEVTEAFF.

In nucleotides, the CDR3 is TGTGCCAGTAGTAGGACACAGGGATGGACTGAAGCTTTCTTT. It yields the protein CASSRTQGWTEAFF. The rearrangement uses TRBV19 and TRBJ1-1, with D possibly TRBD1 on 6 matching bases. Germline CDR1 and CDR2: LNHDA and SQIVND (reference sequence). The V and J ends lost 4 bases and 5 bases respectively, with 14 bases between them. CDR3 length: 14 residues.

This clone appeared once. The rearrangement links TRBV5-8 to TRBJ1-4; a possible D gene is TRBD1 (6 bases). V lost 9 bases and J 10 bases, leaving 19 bases between the germline ends. Germline loops: CDR1 SGHTS, CDR2 YDEGEE. The CDR3 has 13 amino acids. The CDR3 spells CATTLGGVGKLFF. CDR3 DNA: TGTGCCACCACCTTAGGGGGAGTGGGAAAACTGTTTTTT.

The J gene is TRBJ2-7, the V gene TRBV28; D may be TRBD2 (6 bases). The length of the CDR3 is 14 residues. Trimming left V 4 bases short and J 0 bases short, with 10 bases between. The germline gives CDR1 MDHEN, CDR2 SYDVKM. CDR3 in amino acids: CASSSRLVSYEQYF. The CDR3 DNA reads as TGTGCCAGCAGTTCCCGACTAGTCTCCTACGAGCAGTACTTC.

The rearrangement uses TRBV11-2 and TRBJ1-5; D is possibly TRBD1 (6 bases). Germline V gene data show CDR1 as SGHAT and CDR2 as FQNNGV. This CDR3 is built from 14 residues. Trimming left V 6 bases short and J 6 bases short, with 15 bases between. The CDR3 region is CASSLNRVGQPQHF. Written as DNA, the CDR3 is TGTGCCAGCAGTCTAAACAGGGTCGGTCAGCCCCAGCATTTT.

The chain links TRBV6-1 to TRBJ1-2; D is unclear. There are 15 residues in the CDR3. Germline V gives CDR1 MNHNS, CDR2 SASEGT. The V end was cut by 3 bases, the J end by 2 bases, with 13 bases between. CDR3 nucleotide sequence: TGTGCCAGCAGTGATGATCCCGCAGGAAACTATGGCTACACCTTC. Translated, it gives CASSDDPAGNYGYTF.

The chain employs TRBV9 and TRBJ1-1; a possible D gene is TRBD1 (5 bases). Trimming removed 0 bases from V and 5 bases from J, with 14 bases in between. This CDR3 is built from 15 residues. Per the germline V gene, CDR1 is SGDLS and CDR2 is YYNGEE. The CDR3 is CASSVEAGGGTEAFF. The CDR3 DNA reads TGTGCCAGCAGCGTAGAAGCTGGGGGGGGGACTGAAGCTTTCTTT.

This rearrangement joins TRBV30 to TRBJ1-4; no clear D. This CDR3 is built from 15 residues. Germline assignment: CDR1 GTSNPN and CDR2 SVGIG (reference sequence). The ends were cut back, 0 bases at V and 5 bases at J, with 13 bases in the middle. The CDR3 sequence is CAWSVLRGMNEKLFF. The CDR3 DNA reads TGTGCCTGGAGTGTACTGAGAGGGATGAATGAAAAACTGTTTTTT.

The table lists this clone with a few counts. At one of its ends the junction is not consistent with the germline gene, which may arise from a read error. The rearrangement links TRBV7-7 to TRBJ2-1, with 10 positions matching TRBD2. The CDR3 loop spans 16 amino acids. CDR1 SSHAT and CDR2 FNYEAQ come from the germline V gene (reference sequence). As DNA, the CDR3 is TGTGCTAGCAGCTTGGGCCTAGCGGGGGCCGGCAATGAGCAGTTCTTC. Its translation is CASSLGLAGAGNEQFF.

This clone was detected only once. The rearrangement uses TRBV12-3 or TRBV12-4 and TRBJ1-5; no reliable D call. Deletions cut 1 base from V and 9 bases from J, with 7 bases between. CDR3 length: 12 amino acids. The CDR3 region is CASSLDGGPQHF. For the CDR3, the DNA is TGTGCCAGCAGTTTAGATGGAGGGCCCCAGCATTTT.

As DNA, the CDR3 is TGTGCCAGCAGTGTCCTGACGGGCTCTGGAAACACCATATATTTT. It yields the protein CASSVLTGSGNTIYF. This chain connects TRBV6-6 to TRBJ1-3; D gene unclear. Trimming removed 5 bases from V and 0 bases from J, with 11 bases in between. Germline CDR1 is MNHNY and CDR2 is SVGAGI (reference sequence). The CDR3 totals 15 residues.

The V and J genes are TRBV5-1 and TRBJ1-4; possible D gene TRBD1, 5 bases. Germline V CDR1 and CDR2: SGHRS, YFSETQ. With 0 bases removed from V and 6 bases from J, the gap between germline ends came to 9 bases. The CDR3 is made up of 14 amino acids. The CDR3 bases are TGCGCCAGCAGCTTGGCAGGGAGGGATGAAAAACTGTTTTTT. This gives the protein CASSLAGRDEKLFF.

The chain uses TRBV20-1 and TRBJ2-2, with D uncertain. Germline values: CDR1 DFQATT, CDR2 SNEGSKA (reference sequence). This CDR3 has 11 amino acids. The V end lost 5 bases, the J end lost 4 bases, and 5 bases lay between the germline ends. CDR3 in DNA: TGCAGTGCTCTTTTCACCGGGGAGCTGTTTTTT. Translated: CSALFTGELFF.

The rearrangement joins TRBV10-3 to TRBJ1-3; TRBD1 matches at 9 bases. V shed 6 bases and J 4 bases; nucleotides not matched to a gene: 1. Looked up from germline, CDR1 is ENHRY and CDR2 is SYGVKD. The CDR3 covers 13 residues. The CDR3 sequence is CAISDRGGNTIYF. The CDR3 DNA reads as TGTGCCATCAGCGACAGGGGGGGAAACACCATATATTTT.

This clone occurred once. The chain uses TRBV5-5 and TRBJ2-3, with D perhaps TRBD2 (5 bases). V lost 4 bases to trimming and J lost 2 bases, with 11 bases between them. The germline CDR1 and CDR2 sequences are SGHKS and YYEKEE (reference sequence). CDR3 size: 14 residues. DNA of the CDR3: TGTGCCAGCAGCCCGCGAGGGATCACAGATACGCAGTATTTT. This sequence encodes CASSPRGITDTQYF.

The chain joins TRBV19 to TRBJ2-1; TRBD2 matches 16 bases. The germline V gene has CDR1 LNHDA and CDR2 SQIVND (reference sequence). V shed 5 bases, J shed 6 bases, and the junction held 10 bases outside the gene matches. CDR3 length: 18 amino acids. The DNA for the CDR3 is TGTGCCAGTAGTTCACCGGGACTAGCGGGAGGGCCAGTCAATGAGCAGTTCTTC. This translates into CASSSPGLAGGPVNEQFF.

The chain recombines TRBV25-1 with TRBJ2-7; D ambiguous. In germline, CDR1 is MGHDK, CDR2 SYGVNS. There are 13 residues in the CDR3. V lost 1 base to trimming and J lost 3 bases, with 7 bases between them. The CDR3 loop is CASSESVSYEQYF. The CDR3 region has the DNA TGTGCCAGCAGTGAATCAGTCAGCTACGAGCAGTACTTC.

The J gene is TRBJ1-2, the V gene TRBV2; TRBD1 agrees at 7 bases. The V segment lost 3 bases and the J segment 9 bases; nucleotides outside the gene matches: 4. The CDR3 is 12 amino acids. Germline V gives CDR1 SNHLY, CDR2 FYNNEI. The chain's CDR3 is CASSERGPSYTF. In nucleotides, the CDR3 is TGTGCCAGCAGTGAGAGGGGGCCGAGCTACACCTTC. The full variable domain, in which reference TRBV2 and TRBJ1-2 provide the parts outside the CDR3, is EPEVTQTPSHQVTQMGQEVILRCVPISNHLYFYWYRQILGQKVEFLVSFYNNEISEKSEIFDDQFSVERPDGSNFTLKIRSTKLEDSAMYFCASSERGPSYTFGSGTRLTVV.

J is TRBJ2-2 and V is TRBV5-5; 8 bases are shared with TRBD1. This CDR3 has 17 residues. V was clipped by 4 bases and J by 4 bases; unmatched bases: 12. Germline V gives CDR1 SGHKS, CDR2 YYEKEE (reference sequence). For the CDR3, the DNA is TGTGCCAGCAGCACGACAGGGGCCCCCTTACTCACCGGGGAGCTGTTTTTT. This gives the protein CASSTTGAPLLTGELFF.

This chain connects TRBV2 to TRBJ2-5, with D perhaps matching TRBD1 (6 bases). Between the trimmed V and J ends, which lost 6 bases and 4 bases, there was a span of 12 bases. The CDR3 has 13 amino acids. The germline V gene encodes CDR1 SNHLY and CDR2 FYNNEI. The CDR3 bases are TGTGCCAGCAGGGGGGCAGGGAGAGAGACCCAGTACTTC. Encoded protein: CASRGAGRETQYF.